This entry describes one T cell receptor beta chain. Its antigen target is currently unknown. No base-level quality is on record; no much larger clone is a single base apart. TCRbeta CDR3 regions were amplified from genomic DNA by means of the immunoSEQ Assay, a bias-controlled multiplex PCR. Turning to the authors' computational methods: The number of nucleated cells in each sample was estimated from the amplification of reference gene primers within the assay. Sequence reads were collapsed and filtered to measure the absolute abundance of every unique TCRbeta CDR3 rearrangement. Productive Simpson clonality was computed per sample as the square root of Simpson's diversity index over productive rearrangements. This is the immuneACCESS table as TCRdb keeps it, with only in-frame sequences that have V and J called. A part of the clones is gone; compared with another copy, unresolved V genes explain less than half, and the rest is unexplained. V and J calls and clone size are as listed in that table; D and trimming were resolved from the DNA. For this sample the table gives approximately 260,000 clones, of which approximately 88% were detected only once. Roughly 10% of the sample is held by the ten biggest clonotypes.

The record originates from a study of blood T cell repertoires in COVID-19 (dated by TCRdb to 2018 to 2020). Describing the broader study: Samples from collaborators originated in the United States, Italy and Spain and spanned both the acute and convalescent phases of COVID-19. Where available, HLA class I and class II types were obtained from metadata supplied by the sample provider rather than from assay-based typing. Deeply sampled blood TCRbeta repertoires from subjects exposed to, actively infected with, or recovered from COVID-19 were included in the dataset. A freely available public database, intended as a resource for researchers studying the immune response to SARS-CoV-2, is where the repertoires were released. The samples were drawn from two sources: the first 160 participants of the ongoing ImmuneRACE study, and 1,200 or so subjects contributed by 6 global collaborators. Nearly every sample came with metadata listing a de-identified subject ID, COVID-19 status, age in years and sex. The prospective study material was composed of cDNA or gDNA derived from T cells, B-cell-depleted T cells, or PBMCs. The investigation overall reported the following: The amount of clinical and demographic metadata varied by source and participant and was provided uncurated.

The CDR3 has 13 amino acids, counting the end cysteine and phenylalanine. Left in the record is the CDR3 DNA by itself, 39 bases read in frame from the first base. Looking up the germline V gene (reference sequence) yields CDR1 SEHNR and CDR2 FQNEAQ. Trimming takes 2 bases from V and 9 bases from J, and the germline ends sit 11 bases apart. In Seattle, one collaborating source enrolled patients while the infection was active and tracked those patients longitudinally over the course of disease. The collaborating institutions used their own protocols to collect whole blood in K2EDTA tubes. Collaborator samples were shipped for TCRbeta analysis as frozen whole blood, isolated PBMCs, or DNA extracted from either sample type.

The chain is made from TRBV7-9 and TRBJ2-1; the D segment cannot be called with confidence. Sequencing was carried out using peripheral blood. This clonotype was sampled from a woman aged 70-85 years with COVID-19, enrolled during active disease. In nucleotide form, the sequence is TGTGCCAGCAGCTTATCAGAACGTCCTGAGCAGTTCTTC. This sequence encodes CASSLSERPEQFF.